A single T cell receptor (beta chain) is shown here with its context. What it binds is unknown. The data stem from a study of blood T cells in healthy people across ages. Regarding the study as a whole: Using unsorted PBMCs precluded a conclusive naive versus antigen-experienced comparison.

The CDR3 spans 16 residues. Trimming at V came to 0 bases and at J to 5 bases, leaving 8 bases not matched to a gene. Germline V CDR1 and CDR2: LGHNA, YNFKEQ. The second PCR ran roughly 6 to 11 cycles with a sample-barcoded 5' primer and J-beta primers. Each cDNA molecule was tagged by a template-switch adaptor that had 12 random nucleotides. TCRdb re-derived calls from the 5' RACE reads in MiXCR, one entry per CDR3 protein. The table shows more than 700,000 distinct CDR3 sequences, with about 46% occurring only once. With each sample, at least 5 micrograms of total RNA were extracted. The source of this sequence is a man older than 75 in good health. This rearrangement joins TRBV4-2 to TRBJ2-5, with 8 bases matching TRBD2. Sequenced: blood. The CDR3 nucleotides are TGTGCCAGCAGCCAAGAAGTGGCGGGGGGCCGGGAGACCCAGTACTTC. This translates into CASSQEVAGGRETQYF.